Following are 20 T cell receptor beta chains from one sample sequenced in a study of blood T cells in healthy people across ages. Through a sample-barcoded 5' primer and a J-beta primer mix, a second PCR was run for 7 to 11 cycles. From the 5' RACE reads, TCRdb called clonotypes with MiXCR, one entry per CDR3 protein. The sample carries 1.4 million to 1.5 million distinct CDR3 sequences, 42% recorded once. Sequencing used blood. Source of these receptors: a woman aged 18-29 years in good health.

V and J are TRBV9 and TRBJ2-3; 9 nucleotides agree with TRBD2. The CDR3 covers 16 residues. From germline, CDR1 is SGDLS and CDR2 YYNGEE. Trimming took 0 bases from V and 5 from J; bases not matched to a gene: 7. The CDR3 loop reads CASSVGISGSGDTQYF. The CDR3 DNA sequence: TGTGCCAGCAGCGTAGGTATTAGCGGGAGTGGAGATACGCAGTATTTT.

The rearrangement links TRBV10-3 to TRBJ2-7; the D gene is possibly TRBD2 (6 bases). Germline V gives CDR1 ENHRY, CDR2 SYGVKD. The length of the CDR3 is 14 residues. The V gene lost 0 bases and the J gene lost 4 bases, with 10 bases spanning the gap. Here the CDR3 DNA reads TGTGCCATCAGTGAGTCGCGGGGTGGGTACGAGCAGTACTTC. Its translation is CAISESRGGYEQYF.

The chain joins TRBV29-1 to TRBJ1-1, with a tentative D call TRBD1 (6 bases). The CDR3 contains 12 residues. From germline, CDR1 is SQVTM and CDR2 ANQGSEA. V was clipped by 4 bases and J by 3 bases, with 9 bases between them. The CDR3 DNA sequence: TGCAGCGTTGTGGGGGGGCACACTGAAGCTTTCTTT. Translating it yields CSVVGGHTEAFF.

The chain uses TRBV6-5 and TRBJ1-5; 9 nucleotides align to TRBD1. Germline V gene sequence: CDR1 MNHEY, CDR2 SVGAGI. The length of the CDR3 is 18 residues. With 2 bases clipped from V and 3 bases from J, the junction kept 11 bases outside the gene matches. CDR3 DNA: TGTGCCAGCAGTTACAAAATCCGGGACAGGGCTGACAATCAGCCCCAGCATTTT. This gives the protein CASSYKIRDRADNQPQHF.

Note on this clonotype: Just one base apart from a much larger clone, this may be a read error. The chain combines TRBV7-2 with TRBJ2-1, with 7 positions matching TRBD2. Per the germline V gene, CDR1 is SGHTA and CDR2 is FQGNSA. This CDR3 comprises 17 residues. V trimming: 1 base; J trimming: 10 bases; junction bases outside the gene matches: 16. The CDR3 nucleotides read TGTGCCAGCAGCTTAGGGGCCCTAAGCGGGGACTCCTACGAGCAGTTCTTC. Translation: CASSLGALSGDSYEQFF.

The rearrangement links TRBV15 to TRBJ1-5; a possible D gene is TRBD1 (6 bases). The germline CDR1 and CDR2 sequences are LNHNV and YYDKDF (reference sequence). CDR3 length: 15 amino acids. The ends were cut back, 6 bases at V and 7 bases at J, with 19 bases in the middle. The CDR3 loop reads CATRPGGGAEQPQHF. The CDR3 bases are TGTGCCACCAGACCAGGCGGGGGGGCGGAGCAGCCCCAGCATTTT.

The chain recombines TRBV7-9 with TRBJ1-2, with D possibly being TRBD1 (6 bases). Germline V gene data show CDR1 as SEHNR and CDR2 as FQNEAQ (reference sequence). V gave up 7 bases and J gave up 4 bases, with 13 bases separating them. The CDR3 extends over 13 amino acids. The CDR3 reads CASTEPGAYGYTF. The CDR3 DNA reads as TGTGCCAGCACTGAACCAGGGGCCTATGGCTACACCTTC. The full variable domain, with the rest looked up from reference TRBV7-9 and TRBJ1-2, is DTGVSQNPRHKITKRGQNVTFRCDPISEHNRLYWYRQTLGQGPEFLTYFQNEAQLEKSRLLSDRFSAERPKGSFSTLEIQRTEQGDSAMYLCASTEPGAYGYTFGSGTRLTVV.

The rearrangement uses TRBV5-1 and TRBJ2-4, with 13 bases that match TRBD2. Germline CDR1 reads SGHRS; CDR2 reads YFSETQ. J was trimmed by 0 bases and V by 4 bases; bases with no gene match: 7. The CDR3 covers 18 residues. This chain's CDR3 is CASSDRTSGSTAKNIQYF. The CDR3 DNA follows: TGCGCCAGCAGCGACCGGACTAGCGGGAGCACAGCCAAAAACATTCAGTACTTC.

This clonotype turned up a few times. The chain combines TRBV20-1 with TRBJ2-7; D is unclear. The CDR3 runs 14 residues. The V and J ends lost 3 bases and 2 bases respectively, with 14 bases between them. The germline V gene has CDR1 DFQATT and CDR2 SNEGSKA (reference sequence). This CDR3 reads CSARVGSRTYEQYF. Written as DNA, the CDR3 is TGCAGTGCTAGGGTCGGGTCCAGAACCTACGAGCAGTACTTC.

The V gene is TRBV27, the J gene TRBJ1-6; D gene unclear. Deletions cut 2 bases from V and 14 bases from J, with 13 bases between. The CDR3 has 13 amino acids. Germline V gene lookup returns CDR1 MNHEY and CDR2 SMNVEV (reference sequence). Written as DNA, the CDR3 is TGTGCCAGCAGTTTAGGGTATCCCGGAACCCTCCACTTT. It is translated as CASSLGYPGTLHF.

This clonotype has a handful of counts. The rearrangement uses TRBV9 and TRBJ2-7, with 9 nucleotides matching TRBD2. The germline V gene has CDR1 SGDLS and CDR2 YYNGEE. The CDR3 has 14 residues. Trimming at V came to 3 bases and at J to 5 bases, leaving 6 bases not matched to a gene. The CDR3 bases are TGTGCCAGCAGCGCCCCCGGGACTAGCCACGAGCAGTACTTC. It encodes CASSAPGTSHEQYF.

The sample holds a few counts of this clonotype. The DNA of the CDR3 is TGCGCCAGTCGGACCGACCAAGAGACCCAGTACTTC. Amino acids: CASRTDQETQYF. V and J are TRBV5-1 and TRBJ2-5; D unresolved. Germline V gene lookup returns CDR1 SGHRS and CDR2 YFSETQ. Trimming took off 8 bases at V and 0 bases at J, with 8 bases between the two ends. There are 12 residues in the CDR3.

This clonotype was seen a handful of times. The chain carries TRBV4-1 and TRBJ2-4, with a tentative D call TRBD2 (5 bases). This CDR3 has 19 residues. Between the trimmed V and J ends, which lost 0 bases and 3 bases, there was a span of 21 bases. The germline V gene has CDR1 MGHRA and CDR2 YSYEKL. The CDR3 DNA follows: TGCGCCAGCAGCCAAGATCTTGACACGGTAGCCGGAGGCAAAAACATTCAGTACTTC. This translates into CASSQDLDTVAGGKNIQYF.

The chain has TRBV6-1 and TRBJ2-4; TRBD2 agrees at 9 bases. The trim removed 7 bases at V and 1 base at J, leaving 14 bases unmatched. CDR1 and CDR2 (germline): MNHNS, SASEGT. This CDR3 region has 18 residues. The CDR3: CASMHLAGSGGAKNIQYF. The DNA for the CDR3 is TGTGCCAGCATGCACCTAGCGGGGTCAGGGGGGGCCAAAAACATTCAGTACTTC.

This rearrangement joins TRBV5-1 to TRBJ2-5, with 7 bases that match TRBD2. The V and J ends lost 0 bases and 4 bases, in that order; junction bases with no gene match: 12. CDR1 is SGHRS, CDR2 YFSETQ, per germline. The CDR3 consists of 17 residues. This CDR3 reads CASSLGLAESSRETQYF. The CDR3 DNA sequence: TGCGCCAGCAGCTTGGGACTAGCCGAATCCTCTAGAGAGACCCAGTACTTC.

V and J are TRBV20-1 and TRBJ2-3, with 7 nucleotides matching TRBD2. Germline V gene data show CDR1 as DFQATT and CDR2 as SNEGSKA (reference sequence). The CDR3 covers 12 residues. The CDR3 here is CSAPTGGDTQYF. Here the CDR3 DNA reads TGCAGCGCACCCACCGGGGGGGATACGCAGTATTTT.

This clonotype has just a few counts. The J gene is TRBJ2-7, the V gene TRBV6-5; D not resolved. V lost 8 bases, J lost 1 base, and 15 bases lay in between. The CDR3 is 14 amino acids. Germline V lookup: CDR1 MNHEY, CDR2 SVGAGI. The CDR3, as DNA: TGTGCCAGCCGACCCCGCGACATTTCCTACGAGCAGTACTTC. This sequence encodes CASRPRDISYEQYF.

This clonotype was recorded a few times. The gene calls are TRBV7-2 and TRBJ2-4; possible D gene TRBD2, 5 bases. The V gene's germline CDR1 is SGHTA and CDR2 FQGNSA. The CDR3 is 13 amino acids. V dropped 1 base and J dropped 13 bases, with 14 bases sitting between them. The CDR3 spells CASSLVRESAQYF. Here the CDR3 DNA reads TGTGCCAGCAGCTTAGTCCGGGAATCCGCCCAGTACTTC.

The chain carries TRBV10-3 and TRBJ1-6; D uncertain. Germline V gene data show CDR1 as ENHRY and CDR2 as SYGVKD. The CDR3 is 16 amino acids. V lost 3 bases and J 9 bases, leaving 18 bases between the germline ends. The CDR3 loop reads CAISDGQTYAGSPLHF. The CDR3 DNA follows: TGTGCCATCAGTGACGGGCAGACCTACGCCGGTTCACCCCTCCACTTT.

The rearrangement uses TRBV20-1 and TRBJ2-7; maybe TRBD2 (5 bases). The V gene lost 3 bases and the J gene lost 6 bases, with 21 bases spanning the gap. This CDR3 contains 15 residues. Germline CDR1 reads DFQATT; CDR2 reads SNEGSKA (reference sequence). The CDR3 coding sequence is TGCAGTGCTAGCGCGACTAAAGCGGATCGCGGCGAGCAGTACTTC. It encodes CSASATKADRGEQYF.